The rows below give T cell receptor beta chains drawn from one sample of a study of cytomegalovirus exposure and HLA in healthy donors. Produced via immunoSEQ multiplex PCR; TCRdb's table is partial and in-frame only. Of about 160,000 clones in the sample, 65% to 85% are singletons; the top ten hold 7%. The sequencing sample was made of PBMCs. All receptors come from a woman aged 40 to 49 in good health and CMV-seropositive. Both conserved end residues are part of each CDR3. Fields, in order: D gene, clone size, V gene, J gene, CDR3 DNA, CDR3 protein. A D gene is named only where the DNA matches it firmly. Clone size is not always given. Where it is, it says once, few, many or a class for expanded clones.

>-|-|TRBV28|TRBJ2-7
TGTGCCAGCAGTACAGCCCCCCGTCCCTACGAGCAGTACTTC
CASSTAPRPYEQYF
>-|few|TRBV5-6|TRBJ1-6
TGTGCCAGCAGCTTGGCCTACGGGGAAGGAGGTTCACCCCTCCACTTT
CASSLAYGEGGSPLHF
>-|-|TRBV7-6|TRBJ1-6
TGTGCCAGCAGCAGCCGACAGGTTAATTCACCCCTCCACTTT
CASSSRQVNSPLHF
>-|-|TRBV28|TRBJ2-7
TGTGCCTCTGGACAGATCGAGCAGTACTTC
CASGQIEQYF
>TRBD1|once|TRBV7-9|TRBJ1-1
TGTGCCAGCAGCCCACAGACAGGGGTGAACACTGAAGCTTTCTTT
CASSPQTGVNTEAFF
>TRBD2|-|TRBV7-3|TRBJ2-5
TGTGCCAGCAGCTTAAACGGCCCGGGAGGTGTGGAGACCCAGTACTTC
CASSLNGPGGVETQYF
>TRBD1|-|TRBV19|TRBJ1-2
TGTGCCAGTAGTATAACAGGGGGCGTTTCGAATGGCTACACCTTC
CASSITGGVSNGYTF
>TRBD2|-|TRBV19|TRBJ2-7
TGTGCCAGTAGTACCAAGGGACTAGCGGGGGTTCCCTACGAGCAGTACTTC
CASSTKGLAGVPYEQYF
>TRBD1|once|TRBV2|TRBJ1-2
TGTGCCAGCAGTCTGGGGACAGGGCGCTACACCTTC
CASSLGTGRYTF
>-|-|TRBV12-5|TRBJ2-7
TGTGCTAGTGGTTTGGTACTGGCAGGCCCCTCCTACGAGCAGTACTTC
CASGLVLAGPSYEQYF
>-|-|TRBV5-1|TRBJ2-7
TGCGCCAGCAGGGGTTTACGGGGCTCCTACGAGCAGTACTTC
CASRGLRGSYEQYF
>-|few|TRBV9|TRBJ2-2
TGTGCCAGCAGCGTAGGTACCCTCGGGGTCGGGGAGCTGTTTTTT
CASSVGTLGVGELFF
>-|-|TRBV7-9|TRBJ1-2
TGTTCCAGCAGCTTTTGGGTTGGGGACAAACGCAGCTATGGCTACACCTTC
CSSSFWVGDKRSYGYTF
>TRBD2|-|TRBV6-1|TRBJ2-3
TGTGCCAGCAGTGCCCAGACTAGCGGGGGGCCGCCAGATACGCAGTATTTT
CASSAQTSGGPPDTQYF
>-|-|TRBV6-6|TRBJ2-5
TGTGCCAGCACGGGTAAAGAGACCCAGTACTTC
CASTGKETQYF
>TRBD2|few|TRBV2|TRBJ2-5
TGTGCCAGCGTTAGCGGGGGCGGGCAAGAGACCCAGTACTTC
CASVSGGGQETQYF
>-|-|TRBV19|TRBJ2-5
TGTGCCAGTAGTATGGTGGGCAGACAAGAGACCCAGTACTTC
CASSMVGRQETQYF
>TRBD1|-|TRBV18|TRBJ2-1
TGTGCCAGCTCACACGGGTTGGGACAGATCAATGAGCAGTTCTTC
CASSHGLGQINEQFF
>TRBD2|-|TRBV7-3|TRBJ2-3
TGTGCCAGCAGCACCGGGACTAGCGGGGGGGATACGCAGTATTTT
CASSTGTSGGDTQYF
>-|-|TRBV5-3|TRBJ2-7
TGTGCCAGAGTAACTTACGAGCAGTACTTC
CARVTYEQYF
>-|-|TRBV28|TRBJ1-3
TGTGCCAGCCGAGGTGGGTCAGGAAACACCATATATTTT
CASRGGSGNTIYF
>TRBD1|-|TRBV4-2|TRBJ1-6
TGTGCCAGCAGCCCTTTAGGACAGGGGGTAAACTCACCCCTCCACTTT
CASSPLGQGVNSPLHF
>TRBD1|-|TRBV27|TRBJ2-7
TGTGCCAGCAGACTTTCAGGGGGATCCTACGAGCAGTACTTC
CASRLSGGSYEQYF
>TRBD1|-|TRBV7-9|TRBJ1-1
TGTTCCAGCAGCCCTACAGGGGACACTGAAGCTTTCTTT
CSSSPTGDTEAFF
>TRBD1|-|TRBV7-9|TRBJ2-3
TGTGCCAGCAGCCTGGGGACAGGGGAGCAGTATTTT
CASSLGTGEQYF
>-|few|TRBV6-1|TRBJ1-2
TGTGCCAGCAGCACTATGTGGGGCCGCGGCTACACCTTC
CASSTMWGRGYTF
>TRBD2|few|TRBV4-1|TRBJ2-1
TGCGCCAGCAGCCACACTAGCGGGGGGGCGGGATACAATGAGCAGTTCTTC
CASSHTSGGAGYNEQFF
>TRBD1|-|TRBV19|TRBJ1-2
TGTGCCAGTACCCGGGACAGGCCCTATGGCTACACCTTC
CASTRDRPYGYTF
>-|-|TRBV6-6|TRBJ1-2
TGTGCCAGCAGTCAAAGGGGGACCGACTATGGCTACACCTTC
CASSQRGTDYGYTF
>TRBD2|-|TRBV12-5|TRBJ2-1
TGTGCTAGTTCTAGGATCGGGGGGGGACTGACCTACAATGAGCAGTTCTTC
CASSRIGGGLTYNEQFF
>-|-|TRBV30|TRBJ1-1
TGTGCCTGGACCGGTTTTATGCGGGCTAGCGCTTTCTTT
CAWTGFMRASAFF